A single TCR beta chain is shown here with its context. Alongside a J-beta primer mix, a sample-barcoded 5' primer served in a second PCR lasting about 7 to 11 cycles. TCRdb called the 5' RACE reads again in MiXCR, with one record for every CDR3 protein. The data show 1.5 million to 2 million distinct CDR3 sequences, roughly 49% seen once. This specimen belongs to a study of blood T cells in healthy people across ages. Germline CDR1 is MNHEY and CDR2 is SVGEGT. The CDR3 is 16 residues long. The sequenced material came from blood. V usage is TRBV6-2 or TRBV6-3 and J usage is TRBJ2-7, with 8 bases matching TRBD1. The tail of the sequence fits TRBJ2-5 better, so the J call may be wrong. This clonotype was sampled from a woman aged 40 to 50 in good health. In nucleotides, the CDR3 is TGTGCCAGCAGTTACTCGGGGACAGGCGTAACGAAGACCCAGTACTTC. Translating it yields CASSYSGTGVTKTQYF.